This T cell receptor beta chain was recovered during a study of Graves' ophthalmopathy and Graves' hyperthyroidism. Overall study findings and caveats: In blood appeared most of the expanded thyroid clonotypes whose frequency exceeded 0.001.

In the case of this clonotype: Its specificity is not known. A single base separates this from a much larger clone, so it may be a read error.

The authors enrolled newly diagnosed hyperthyroidism patients aged 18 to 65 with under 2 months' duration. Among the exclusions were patients with other autoimmune diseases, uncontrolled infections, pregnancy or lactation. Germline-derived CDR1 and CDR2 are MNHNS and SASEGT. This CDR3 is built from 13 residues. Scientists amplified the TCR beta CDR3 regions from RNA transcripts. First-round RT-PCR employed HTBI primers, with a second-round multiplex PCR after it. TCRdb recomputed calls from the multiplex PCR reads with MiXCR, one row per CDR3 protein. Among about 590,000 distinct CDR3 sequences listed, roughly 40% were seen once.

This sequence originates from an adult man with Graves' hyperthyroidism. The chain employs TRBV6-1 and TRBJ2-7; the D gene could be TRBD1 or TRBD2 (5 bases each). What was sequenced was peripheral blood or thyroid tissue (not recorded which). The DNA for the CDR3 is TGTGTCAGCAGTAACCCCGGGACGTACGAGCAGTACTTC. It yields the protein CVSSNPGTYEQYF.